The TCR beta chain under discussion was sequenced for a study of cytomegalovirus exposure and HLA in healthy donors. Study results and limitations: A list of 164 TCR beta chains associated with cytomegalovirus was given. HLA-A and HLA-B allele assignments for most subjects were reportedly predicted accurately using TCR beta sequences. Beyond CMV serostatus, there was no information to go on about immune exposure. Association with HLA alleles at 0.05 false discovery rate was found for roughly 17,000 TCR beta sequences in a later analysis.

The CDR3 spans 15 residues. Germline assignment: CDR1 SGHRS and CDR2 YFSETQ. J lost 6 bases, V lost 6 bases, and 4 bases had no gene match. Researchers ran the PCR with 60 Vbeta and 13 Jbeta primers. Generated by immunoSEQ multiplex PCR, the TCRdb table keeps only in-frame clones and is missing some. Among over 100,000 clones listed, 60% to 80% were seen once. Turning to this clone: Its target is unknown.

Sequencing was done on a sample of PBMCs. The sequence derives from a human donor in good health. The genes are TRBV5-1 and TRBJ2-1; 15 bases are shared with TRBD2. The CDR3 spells CASTGGLAGGNEQFF. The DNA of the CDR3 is TGCGCCAGCACAGGGGGACTAGCGGGGGGCAATGAGCAGTTCTTC.